This TCR beta chain originates from a study of T cell responses to AZD1222 COVID-19 vaccine. Study outcomes and limitations: Mostly white British, mostly female donors; authors suggested clonal diversity may be underestimated. The peak T cell response came first, and repertoires were sampled only after it.

In the case of this clone: What it recognizes is unknown.

V gave up 4 bases and J gave up 3 bases; unmatched junction bases: 8. Per germline, CDR1 SGHTS and CDR2 YDEGEE. The CDR3 is 15 residues long. Produced via immunoSEQ multiplex PCR; TCRdb's table is partial and in-frame only. The sample yields roughly 140,000 clones, around 89% seen once. The rearrangement joins TRBV5-8 to TRBJ1-2; 8 bases agree with TRBD1. The input for sequencing was peripheral blood, taken on day 0 of MenACWY control vaccination. This clonotype was obtained from an adult in good health. This CDR3 is CASSPKDREYYGYTF. CDR3 DNA sequence: TGTGCCAGCAGCCCAAAGGACAGGGAATACTATGGCTACACCTTC.